This T cell receptor beta chain was observed in a study of T-cell reconstitution after alpha-beta-depleted transplantation in children (dated by TCRdb to 2016 to 2018). Context from the whole study: Using TCR repertoire profiling, the study followed T-cell immune reconstitution in a quantitative way in children after TCRalphabeta/CD19-depleted allogeneic hematopoietic cell transplantation.

CDR1 SGHVS and CDR2 FQNEAQ are derived from the germline V gene. The CDR3 sequence holds 15 residues, the cysteine and phenylalanine included. Solely the CDR3 DNA is kept, with 45 bases framed from the first base. The junction carries 18 bases between V and J, which are trimmed by 5 bases and 5 bases respectively. At least ten counts were recorded for this clonotype. Its specific antigen is unknown. The input lacks base qualities; no much larger clone sits a single base away. Libraries were made using PCR. Instrument on record: Illumina HiSeq 2500. To normalize quantification of the TCRbeta repertoire, the TCR libraries were built with molecular barcoding that relied on unique molecular identifiers. The public reads were run again by TCRdb, first through fastp at Q25 and then through MiXCR, and only productive beta chains were kept. Entries that share a CDR3 protein sequence are merged under the most common genes and DNA. In all, the sample holds hundreds of thousands of distinct CDR3 sequences, and roughly 17% of those were seen once. The ten largest clones represent under 1.2% of the sample.

The chain uses TRBV7-8 and TRBJ2-5; the D element might be TRBD1 or TRBD2, as each aligns at 6 bases. The specimen comprised PBMCs from the stem cell graft donor, sampled from the stem cell graft. The clonotype originates from a human donor who donated a stem cell graft to a child with acute myeloid leukemia. Read as DNA, the sequence is TGTGCCAGCAGCCCCCGCGCCGGGGGCATGGAGACCCAGTACTTC. Its protein reads: CASSPRAGGMETQYF.